The T cell receptor (beta chain) under discussion was sequenced for a study of blood T cell repertoires in COVID-19. The length of the CDR3 is 13 residues. Germline CDR1 is SGDLS and CDR2 is YYNGEE. Trimming at V came to 3 bases and at J to 11 bases, leaving 6 bases not matched to a gene. The assay was immunoSEQ multiplex PCR, and TCRdb's table has in-frame clones only and misses some. The data contain approximately 180,000 clones, approximately 83% of them singletons. The clonotype originates from a human donor with active or convalescent COVID-19. The donor label of this sample is uncertain. The chain employs TRBV9 and TRBJ1-1, with 11 bases that match TRBD1. The sample comprised peripheral blood. CDR3 sequence reads: CASSGTGQGDAFF. DNA of the CDR3: TGTGCCAGCAGCGGGACGGGACAGGGGGACGCTTTCTTT.